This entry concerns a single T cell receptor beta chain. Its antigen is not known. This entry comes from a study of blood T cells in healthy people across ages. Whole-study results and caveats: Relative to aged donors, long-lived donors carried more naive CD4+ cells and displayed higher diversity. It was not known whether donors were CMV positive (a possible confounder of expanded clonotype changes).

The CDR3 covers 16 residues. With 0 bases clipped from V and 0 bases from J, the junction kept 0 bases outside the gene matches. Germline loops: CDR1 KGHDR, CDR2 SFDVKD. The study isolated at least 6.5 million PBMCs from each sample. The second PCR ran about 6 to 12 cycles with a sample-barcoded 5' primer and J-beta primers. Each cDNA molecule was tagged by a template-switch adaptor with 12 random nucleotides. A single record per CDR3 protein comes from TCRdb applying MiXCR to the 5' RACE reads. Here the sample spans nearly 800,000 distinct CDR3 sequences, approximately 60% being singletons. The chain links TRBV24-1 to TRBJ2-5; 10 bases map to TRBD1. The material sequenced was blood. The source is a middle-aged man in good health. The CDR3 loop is CATSDLGQGDQETQYF. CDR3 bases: TGTGCCACCAGTGATTTGGGACAGGGGGACCAAGAGACCCAGTACTTC.